This TCR beta chain was recorded in a study of blood T cell repertoires in COVID-19. Study context: Both acute and convalescent COVID-19 samples were obtained from the United States, Italy and Spain. Sources were T cells, B-cell-depleted T cells, or PBMCs; the material itself was cDNA or gDNA.

CDR3 size: 15 residues. Trimming shortened V by 4 bases and J by 5 bases, and 14 bases separated the two germline ends. Germline values: CDR1 MNHEY, CDR2 SVGAGI. Authors' processing steps: Reference gene primer amplification gave estimated nucleated cell counts. The assay was immunoSEQ multiplex PCR, and TCRdb's table has in-frame clones only and misses some. V and J calls and clone size are given by that table; D and trimming were obtained from the DNA. The sample yields 350,000 to 450,000 clones, less than 85% seen once. Sequencing was done on a sample of peripheral blood. This chain joins TRBV6-5 and TRBJ2-2, with D perhaps TRBD2 (6 bases). The sequence was obtained from a woman aged 18-29 years with acute or convalescent COVID-19. The CDR3 nucleotides are TGTGCCAGCAGTTCGGGACGGGGGAATACCGGGGAGCTGTTTTTT. Its protein is CASSSGRGNTGELFF.